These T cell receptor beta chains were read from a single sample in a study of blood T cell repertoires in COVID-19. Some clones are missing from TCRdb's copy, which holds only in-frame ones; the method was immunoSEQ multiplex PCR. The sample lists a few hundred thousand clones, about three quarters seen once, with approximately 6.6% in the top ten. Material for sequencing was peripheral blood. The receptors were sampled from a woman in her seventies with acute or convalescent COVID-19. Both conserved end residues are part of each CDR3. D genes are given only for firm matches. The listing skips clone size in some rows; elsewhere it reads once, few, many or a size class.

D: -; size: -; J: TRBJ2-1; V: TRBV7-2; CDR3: CASSLARDEQFF; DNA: TGTGCCAGCAGCTTAGCGCGGGATGAGCAGTTCTTC
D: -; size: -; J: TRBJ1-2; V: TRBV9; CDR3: CASSARGGRRYTF; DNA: TGTGCCAGCAGCGCCCGTGGAGGGAGGCGCTACACCTTC
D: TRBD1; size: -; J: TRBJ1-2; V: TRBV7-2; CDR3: CASSRTGTYGYTF; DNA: TGTGCCAGCAGTCGGACAGGGACCTATGGCTACACCTTC
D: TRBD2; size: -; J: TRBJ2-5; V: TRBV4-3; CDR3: CASSQGAGGYGQETQYF; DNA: TGCGCCAGCAGCCAAGGAGCGGGGGGATACGGACAAGAGACCCAGTACTTC
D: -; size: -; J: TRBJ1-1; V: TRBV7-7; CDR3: CASSLQENTEAFF; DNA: TGTGCCAGCAGCTTACAGGAGAACACTGAAGCTTTCTTT
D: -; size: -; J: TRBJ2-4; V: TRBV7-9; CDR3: CASSPNNPGVAKNIQYF; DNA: TGTGCCAGCAGCCCCAACAATCCAGGGGTAGCCAAAAACATTCAGTACTTC
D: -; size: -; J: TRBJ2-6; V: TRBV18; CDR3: CASSPLMAGDGANVLTF; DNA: TGTGCCAGCTCACCTCTAATGGCAGGGGACGGGGCCAACGTCCTGACTTTC
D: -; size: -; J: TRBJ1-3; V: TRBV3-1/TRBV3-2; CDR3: CASSRRGGNTGNTIYF; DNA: TGTGCCAGCAGCAGAAGGGGAGGAAATACTGGAAACACCATATATTTT
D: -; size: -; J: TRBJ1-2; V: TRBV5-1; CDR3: CASSLSPGGEANYGYTF; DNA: TGCGCCAGCAGCTTGTCCCCGGGGGGGGAAGCTAACTATGGCTACACCTTC
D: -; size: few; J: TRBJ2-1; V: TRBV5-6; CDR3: CASSLVAASYNEQFF; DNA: TGTGCCAGCAGCTTGGTGGCGGCCTCCTACAATGAGCAGTTCTTC
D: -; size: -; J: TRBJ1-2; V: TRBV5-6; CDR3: CASSLWGSQGNGYTF; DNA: TGTGCCAGCAGCTTGTGGGGTAGTCAGGGCAATGGCTACACCTTC
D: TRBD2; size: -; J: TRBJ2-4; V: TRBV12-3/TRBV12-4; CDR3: CASSRAGVDIQYF; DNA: TGTGCCAGCAGCCGAGCGGGGGTGGACATTCAGTACTTC
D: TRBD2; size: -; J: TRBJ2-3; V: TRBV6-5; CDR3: CASSYSGLAADTQYF; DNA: TGTGCCAGCAGTTACTCCGGACTAGCCGCCGATACGCAGTATTTT
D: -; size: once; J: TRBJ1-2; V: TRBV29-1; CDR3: CSVAQGIVIDGYTF; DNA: TGCAGCGTTGCTCAGGGGATTGTTATAGATGGCTACACCTTC
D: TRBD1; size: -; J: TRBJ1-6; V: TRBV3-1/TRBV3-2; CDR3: CASSQLDRKDSPLHF; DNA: TGTGCCAGCAGCCAATTGGACAGGAAAGATTCACCCCTCCACTTT
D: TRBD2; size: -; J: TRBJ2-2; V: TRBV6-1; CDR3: CASSALAGVNTGELFF; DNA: TGTGCCAGCAGTGCCTTAGCGGGGGTGAACACCGGGGAGCTGTTTTTT
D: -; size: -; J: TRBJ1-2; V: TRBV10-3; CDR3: CAISDPGNYGYTF; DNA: TGTGCCATCAGTGATCCGGGGAACTATGGCTACACCTTC
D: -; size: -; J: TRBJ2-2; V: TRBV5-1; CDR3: CASSLVLRGELFF; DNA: TGCGCCAGCAGTCTGGTGCTGAGGGGGGAGCTGTTTTTT
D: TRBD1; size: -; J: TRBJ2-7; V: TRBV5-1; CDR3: CASTEPGGEQYF; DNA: TGCGCCAGCACGGAGCCAGGGGGCGAGCAGTACTTC
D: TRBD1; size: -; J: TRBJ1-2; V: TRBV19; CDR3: CASSLRQGRDGYTF; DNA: TGTGCCAGTAGTTTAAGACAGGGTCGAGACGGCTACACCTTC
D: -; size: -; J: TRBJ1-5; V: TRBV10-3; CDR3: CAISDRWTDSNQPQHF; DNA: TGTGCCATCAGTGACCGCTGGACAGATAGCAATCAGCCCCAGCATTTT
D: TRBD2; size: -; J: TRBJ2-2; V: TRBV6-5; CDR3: CASSPGGPGELFF; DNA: TGTGCCAGCTCTCCGGGGGGGCCCGGGGAGCTGTTTTTT
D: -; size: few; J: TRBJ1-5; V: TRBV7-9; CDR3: CASSLGDSSNQPQHF; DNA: TGTGCCAGCAGCTTAGGTGACAGTAGTAATCAGCCCCAGCATTTT
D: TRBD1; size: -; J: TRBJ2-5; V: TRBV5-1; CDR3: CASSLEGQEGETQYF; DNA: TGCGCCAGCAGCTTGGAGGGACAGGAGGGGGAGACCCAGTACTTC
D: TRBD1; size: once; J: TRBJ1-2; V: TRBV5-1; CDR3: CASLLLLDRGGNYGYTF; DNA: TGCGCCAGCTTGCTTCTTCTTGACAGGGGGGGTAACTATGGCTACACCTTC
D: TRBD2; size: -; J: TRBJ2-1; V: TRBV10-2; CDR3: CASSTSGGANEQFF; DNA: TGCGCCAGCAGTACTAGCGGGGGGGCCAATGAGCAGTTCTTC
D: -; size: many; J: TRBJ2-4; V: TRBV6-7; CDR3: CASSPRTSENIQYF; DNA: TGTGCCAGCAGTCCCCGTACTAGTGAAAACATTCAGTACTTC
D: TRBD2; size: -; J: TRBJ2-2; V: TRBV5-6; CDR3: CASSLPGLAGNTGELFF; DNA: TGTGCCAGCAGCTTGCCGGGACTAGCGGGGAACACCGGGGAGCTGTTTTTT
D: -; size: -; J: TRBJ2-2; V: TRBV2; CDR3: CASGLLSGAGELFF; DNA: TGTGCCAGCGGGCTGCTCTCAGGGGCCGGGGAGCTGTTTTTT
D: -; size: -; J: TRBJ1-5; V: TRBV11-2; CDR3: CASSLGGNGNQPQHF; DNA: TGTGCCAGCAGCCTAGGAGGGAATGGCAATCAGCCCCAGCATTTT
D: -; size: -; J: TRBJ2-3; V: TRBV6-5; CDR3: CASSPYRAATDTQYF; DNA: TGTGCCAGCAGTCCCTACAGGGCAGCGACAGATACGCAGTATTTT
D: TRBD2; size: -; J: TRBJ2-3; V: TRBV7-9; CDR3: CASSLGLAGGQGYTDTQYF; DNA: TGTGCCAGCAGCTTAGGATTAGCGGGGGGGCAAGGATACACAGATACGCAGTATTTT
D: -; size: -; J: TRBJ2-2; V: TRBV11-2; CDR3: CASSQQGSHAGELFF; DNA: TGTGCCAGCAGCCAACAGGGATCCCACGCCGGGGAGCTGTTTTTT
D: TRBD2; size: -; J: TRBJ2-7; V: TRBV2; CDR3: CASSPIQSGASYEQYF; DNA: TGTGCCAGCAGTCCCATTCAAAGCGGGGCGTCCTACGAGCAGTACTTC
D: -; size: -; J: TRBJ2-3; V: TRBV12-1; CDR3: CASSFAALAGGPGEPKYF; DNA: TGTGCCAGCAGCTTTGCCGCCTTAGCGGGGGGCCCGGGAGAACCAAAATATTTT
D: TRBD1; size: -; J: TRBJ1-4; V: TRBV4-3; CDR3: CASSQGQGREKLFF; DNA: TGCGCCAGCAGCCAGGGACAGGGGCGAGAAAAACTGTTTTTT
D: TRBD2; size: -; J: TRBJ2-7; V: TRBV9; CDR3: CASSVASGGAGEQYF; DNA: TGTGCCAGCAGCGTAGCCTCCGGGGGGGCCGGCGAGCAGTACTTC
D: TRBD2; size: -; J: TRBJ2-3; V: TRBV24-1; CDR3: CATSQAGNTQYF; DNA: TGTGCCACCAGCCAAGCGGGGAATACGCAGTATTTT
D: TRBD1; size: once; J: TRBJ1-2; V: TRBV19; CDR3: CASSQDRGGGYTF; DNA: TGTGCCAGTAGTCAGGACAGGGGAGGTGGCTACACCTTC
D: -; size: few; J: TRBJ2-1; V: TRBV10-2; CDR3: CASSESSSYNEQFF; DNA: TGCGCCAGCAGTGAGTCTAGCTCTTACAATGAGCAGTTCTTC
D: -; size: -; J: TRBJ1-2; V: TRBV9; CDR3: CASSEGGREYGYTF; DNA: TGTGCCAGCAGCGAGGGAGGGAGGGAGTATGGCTACACCTTC
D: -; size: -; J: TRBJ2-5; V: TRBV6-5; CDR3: CASRAPAGAETQYF; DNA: TGTGCCAGCAGGGCCCCCGCAGGTGCGGAGACCCAGTACTTC
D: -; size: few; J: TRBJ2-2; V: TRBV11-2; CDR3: CASSLDRGRAGELFF; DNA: TGTGCCAGCAGCTTAGACAGGGGTCGGGCCGGGGAGCTGTTTTTT
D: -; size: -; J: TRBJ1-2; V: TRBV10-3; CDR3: CAISEYPLAYGYTF; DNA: TGTGCCATCAGTGAGTACCCGTTGGCCTATGGCTACACCTTC
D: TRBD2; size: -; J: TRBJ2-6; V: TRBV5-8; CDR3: CASTGLAGDSGANVLTF; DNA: TGTGCCAGCACTGGACTAGCGGGAGACTCTGGGGCCAACGTCCTGACTTTC
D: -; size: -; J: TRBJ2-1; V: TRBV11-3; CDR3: CASSLDGAPEQFF; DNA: TGTGCCAGCAGCTTAGATGGAGCGCCTGAGCAGTTCTTC
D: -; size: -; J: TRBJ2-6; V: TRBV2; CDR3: CASRVLSGANVLTF; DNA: TGTGCCAGCAGGGTACTATCTGGGGCCAACGTCCTGACTTTC
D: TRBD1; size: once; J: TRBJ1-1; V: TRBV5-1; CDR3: CASSLGDRGLGAFF; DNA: TGCGCCAGCAGCTTGGGAGACAGGGGGCTTGGAGCTTTCTTT
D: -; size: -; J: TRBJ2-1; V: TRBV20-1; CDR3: CSARDAFKQFF; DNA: TGCAGTGCTAGAGATGCGTTTAAGCAGTTCTTC
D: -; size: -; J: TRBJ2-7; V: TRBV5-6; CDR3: CASSSDGGLVEQYF; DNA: TGTGCCAGCAGCTCGGACGGGGGTCTAGTCGAGCAGTACTTC
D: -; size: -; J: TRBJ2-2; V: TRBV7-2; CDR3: CASSQRLSGELFF; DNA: TGTGCCAGCAGCCAGCGACTCAGCGGGGAGCTGTTTTTT
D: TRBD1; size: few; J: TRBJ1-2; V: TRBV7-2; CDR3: CASSLTRGRGYGYTF; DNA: TGTGCCAGCAGTTTAACCAGGGGGCGCGGCTATGGCTACACCTTC
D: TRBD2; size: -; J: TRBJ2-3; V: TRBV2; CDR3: CASSRSGDADTQYF; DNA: TGTGCCAGCAGTCGAAGCGGGGACGCAGATACGCAGTATTTT
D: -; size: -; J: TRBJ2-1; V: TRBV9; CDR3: CASSVAGVRNEQFF; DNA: TGTGCCAGCAGCGTAGCGGGGGTTCGGAATGAGCAGTTCTTC
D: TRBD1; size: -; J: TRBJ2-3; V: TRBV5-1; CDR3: CASRQGATSDTQYF; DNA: TGCGCCAGCCGGCAGGGGGCCACTTCAGATACGCAGTATTTT